This T cell receptor beta chain was captured in a study of post-analysis software for immune sequencing data. This clonotype was detected many times. No antigen is known for it. Notes on the study in general: A handful of TRBV segments, including TRBV5-6, TRBV5-1 and TRBV20-1, were more frequent in patients than controls.

The CDR3 sequence is 15 residues long. Trimming removed 5 bases at V and 5 bases at J, with 18 bases between. Germline V gene lookup returns CDR1 SGHVS and CDR2 FQNEAQ. The TCR beta cDNA libraries carried unique molecular identifiers. Each CDR3 protein gets one entry after TCRdb re-called the PCR reads with MiXCR. Among about 150,000 distinct CDR3 sequences listed, 25% to 35% were seen once. The TCR sequence derives from a girl between 10 and 17 years old with multiple sclerosis. This chain connects TRBV7-8 to TRBJ2-5; possible D gene TRBD1, 6 bases. Source material: blood. The CDR3 DNA reads TGTGCCAGCAGCCCCCCGGCAGGGGTTAATGAGACCCAGTACTTC. Translation: CASSPPAGVNETQYF.